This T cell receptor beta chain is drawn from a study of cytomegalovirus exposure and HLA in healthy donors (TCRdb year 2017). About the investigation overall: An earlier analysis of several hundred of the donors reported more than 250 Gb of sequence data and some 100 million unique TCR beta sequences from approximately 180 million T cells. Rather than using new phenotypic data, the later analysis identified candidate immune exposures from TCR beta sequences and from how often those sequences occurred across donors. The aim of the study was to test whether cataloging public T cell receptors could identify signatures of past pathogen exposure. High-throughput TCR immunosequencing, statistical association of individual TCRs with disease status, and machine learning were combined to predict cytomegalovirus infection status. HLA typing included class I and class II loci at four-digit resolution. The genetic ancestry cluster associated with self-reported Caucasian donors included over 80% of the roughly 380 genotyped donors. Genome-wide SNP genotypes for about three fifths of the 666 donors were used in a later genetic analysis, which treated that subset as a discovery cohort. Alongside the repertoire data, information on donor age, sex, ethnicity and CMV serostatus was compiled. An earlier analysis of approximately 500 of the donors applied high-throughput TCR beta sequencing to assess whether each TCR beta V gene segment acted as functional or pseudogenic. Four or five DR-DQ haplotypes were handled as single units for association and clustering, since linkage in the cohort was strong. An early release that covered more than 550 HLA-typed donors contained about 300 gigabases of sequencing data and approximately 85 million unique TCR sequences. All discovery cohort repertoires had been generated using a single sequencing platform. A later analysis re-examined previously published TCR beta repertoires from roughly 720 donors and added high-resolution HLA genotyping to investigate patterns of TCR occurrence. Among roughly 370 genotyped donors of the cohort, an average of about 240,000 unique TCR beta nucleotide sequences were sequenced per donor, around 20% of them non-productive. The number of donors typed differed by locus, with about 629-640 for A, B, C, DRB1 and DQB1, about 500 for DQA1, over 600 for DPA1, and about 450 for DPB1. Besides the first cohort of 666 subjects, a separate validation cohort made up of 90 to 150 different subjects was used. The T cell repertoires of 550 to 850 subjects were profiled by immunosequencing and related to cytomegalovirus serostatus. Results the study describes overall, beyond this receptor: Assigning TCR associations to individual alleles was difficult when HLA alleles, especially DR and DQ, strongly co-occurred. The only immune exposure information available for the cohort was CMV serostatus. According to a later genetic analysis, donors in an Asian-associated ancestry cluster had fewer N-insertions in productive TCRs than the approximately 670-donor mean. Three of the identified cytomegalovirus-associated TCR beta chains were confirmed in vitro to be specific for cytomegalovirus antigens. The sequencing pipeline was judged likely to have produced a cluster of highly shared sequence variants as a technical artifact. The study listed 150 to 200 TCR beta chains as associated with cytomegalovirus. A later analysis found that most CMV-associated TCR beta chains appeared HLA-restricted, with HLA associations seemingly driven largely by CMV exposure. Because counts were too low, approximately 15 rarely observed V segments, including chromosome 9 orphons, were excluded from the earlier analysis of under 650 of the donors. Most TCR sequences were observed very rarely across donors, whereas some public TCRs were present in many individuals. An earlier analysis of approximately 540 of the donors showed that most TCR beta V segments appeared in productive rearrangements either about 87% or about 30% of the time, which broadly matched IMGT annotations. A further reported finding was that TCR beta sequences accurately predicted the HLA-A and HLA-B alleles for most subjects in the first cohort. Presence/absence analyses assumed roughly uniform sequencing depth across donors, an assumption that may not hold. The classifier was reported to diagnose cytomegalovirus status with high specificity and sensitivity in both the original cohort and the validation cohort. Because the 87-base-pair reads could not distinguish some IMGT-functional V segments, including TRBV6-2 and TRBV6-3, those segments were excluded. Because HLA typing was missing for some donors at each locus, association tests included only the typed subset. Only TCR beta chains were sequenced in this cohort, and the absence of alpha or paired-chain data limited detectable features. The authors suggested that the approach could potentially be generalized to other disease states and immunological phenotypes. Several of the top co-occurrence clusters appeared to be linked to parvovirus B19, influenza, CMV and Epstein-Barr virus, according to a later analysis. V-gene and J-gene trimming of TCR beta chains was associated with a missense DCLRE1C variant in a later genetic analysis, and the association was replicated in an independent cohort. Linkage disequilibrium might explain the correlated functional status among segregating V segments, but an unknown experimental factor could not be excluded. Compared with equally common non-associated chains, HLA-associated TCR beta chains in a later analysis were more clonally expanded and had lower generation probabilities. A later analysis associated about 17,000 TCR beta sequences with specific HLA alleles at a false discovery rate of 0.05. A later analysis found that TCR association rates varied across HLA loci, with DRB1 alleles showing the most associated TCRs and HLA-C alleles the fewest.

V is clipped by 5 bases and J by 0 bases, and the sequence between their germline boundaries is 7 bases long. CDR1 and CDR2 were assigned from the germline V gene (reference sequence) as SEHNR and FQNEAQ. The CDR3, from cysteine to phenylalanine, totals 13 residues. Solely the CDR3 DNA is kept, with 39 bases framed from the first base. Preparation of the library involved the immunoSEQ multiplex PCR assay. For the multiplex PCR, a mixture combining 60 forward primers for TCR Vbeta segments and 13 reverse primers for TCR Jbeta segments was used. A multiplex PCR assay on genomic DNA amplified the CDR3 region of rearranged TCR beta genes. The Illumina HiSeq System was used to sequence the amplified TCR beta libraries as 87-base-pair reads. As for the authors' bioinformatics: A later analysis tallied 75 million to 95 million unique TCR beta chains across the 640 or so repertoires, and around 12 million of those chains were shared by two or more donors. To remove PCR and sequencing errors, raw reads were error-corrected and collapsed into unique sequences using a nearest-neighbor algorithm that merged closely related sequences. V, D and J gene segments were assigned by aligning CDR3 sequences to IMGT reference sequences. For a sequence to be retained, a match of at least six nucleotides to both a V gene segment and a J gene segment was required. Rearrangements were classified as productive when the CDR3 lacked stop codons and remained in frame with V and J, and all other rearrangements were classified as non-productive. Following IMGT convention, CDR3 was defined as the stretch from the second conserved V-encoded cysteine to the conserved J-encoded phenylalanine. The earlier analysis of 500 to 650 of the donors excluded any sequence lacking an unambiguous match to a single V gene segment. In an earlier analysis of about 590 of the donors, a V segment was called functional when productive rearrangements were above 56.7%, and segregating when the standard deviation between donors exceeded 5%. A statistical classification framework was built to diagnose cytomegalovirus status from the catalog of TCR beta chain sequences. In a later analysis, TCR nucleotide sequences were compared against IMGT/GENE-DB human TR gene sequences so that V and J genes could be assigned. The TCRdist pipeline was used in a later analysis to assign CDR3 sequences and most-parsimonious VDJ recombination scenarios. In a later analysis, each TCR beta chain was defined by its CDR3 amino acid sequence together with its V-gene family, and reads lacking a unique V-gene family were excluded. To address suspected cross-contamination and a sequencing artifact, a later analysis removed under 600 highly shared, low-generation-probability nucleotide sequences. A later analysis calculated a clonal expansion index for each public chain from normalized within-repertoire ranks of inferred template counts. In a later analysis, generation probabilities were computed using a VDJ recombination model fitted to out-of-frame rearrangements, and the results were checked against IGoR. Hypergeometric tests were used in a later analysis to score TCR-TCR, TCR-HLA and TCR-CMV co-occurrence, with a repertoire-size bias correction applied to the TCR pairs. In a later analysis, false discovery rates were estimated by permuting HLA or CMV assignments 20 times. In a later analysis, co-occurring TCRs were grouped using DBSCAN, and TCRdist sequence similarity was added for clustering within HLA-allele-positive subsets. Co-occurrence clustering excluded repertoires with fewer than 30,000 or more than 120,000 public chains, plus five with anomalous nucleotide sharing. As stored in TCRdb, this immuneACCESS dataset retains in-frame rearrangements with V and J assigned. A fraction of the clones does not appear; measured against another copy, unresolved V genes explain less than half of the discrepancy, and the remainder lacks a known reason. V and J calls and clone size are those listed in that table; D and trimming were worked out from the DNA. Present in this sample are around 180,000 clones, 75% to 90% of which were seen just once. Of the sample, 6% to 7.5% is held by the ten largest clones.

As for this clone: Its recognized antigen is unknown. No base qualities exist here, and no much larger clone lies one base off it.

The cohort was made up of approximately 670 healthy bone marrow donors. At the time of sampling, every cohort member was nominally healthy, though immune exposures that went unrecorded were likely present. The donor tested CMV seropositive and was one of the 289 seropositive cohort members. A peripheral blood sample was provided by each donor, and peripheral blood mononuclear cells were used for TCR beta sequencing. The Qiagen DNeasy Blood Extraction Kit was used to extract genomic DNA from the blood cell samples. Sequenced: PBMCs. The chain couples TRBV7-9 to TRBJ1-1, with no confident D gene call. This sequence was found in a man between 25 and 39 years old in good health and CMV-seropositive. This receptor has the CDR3 CASSAHMNTEAFF. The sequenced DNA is TGTGCCAGCAGCGCCCACATGAACACTGAAGCTTTCTTT.